These 20 T cell receptor beta chains were all obtained from the same sample, sequenced in a study of beta chain features in type 1 diabetes. Isolated RNA was reverse transcribed in full, so expressed TCRB transcripts were sequenced. The protocol was immunoSEQ multiplex PCR, while the TCRdb copy is restricted to in-frame clones and leaves out a portion. The sample includes some 900,000 clones, roughly 15% of them seen just once. Sample: naive CD4+ T cells from blood. The receptors originated from a woman between 18 and 29 years old in good health.

V gene TRBV2 combines with J gene TRBJ2-7; possible D gene TRBD1, 5 bases. Trimming removed 2 bases from V and 7 bases from J, with 12 bases in between. The CDR3 length is 13 residues. Germline CDR1 is SNHLY and CDR2 is FYNNEI. CDR3 nucleotide sequence: TGTGCCAGCAGTGAAACGACAGTAGGGGAGCAGTACTTC. Its translation is CASSETTVGEQYF.

The genes are TRBV18 and TRBJ1-5; 8 bases map to TRBD1. Germline CDR1 reads KGHSH; CDR2 reads LQKENI. Trimming took 3 bases from V and 3 from J; bases not matched to a gene: 10. The CDR3 loop spans 17 amino acids. CDR3 coding DNA: TGTGCCAGCTCACCCACGGGACAGGCTGAGAACAATCAGCCCCAGCATTTT. Translating gives CASSPTGQAENNQPQHF.

The chain employs TRBV7-3 and TRBJ2-7, with D possibly being TRBD2 (6 bases). There are 14 residues in the CDR3. CDR1 SGHTA and CDR2 FQGTGA come from the germline V gene. V was cut by 2 bases and J by 5 bases, with 13 bases left in between. DNA for the CDR3: TGTGCCAGCAGCTTAGATGGGACTCCGGACGAGCAGTACTTC. As protein: CASSLDGTPDEQYF.

The chain is built from TRBV9 and TRBJ2-3; D not certain. Per the germline V gene, CDR1 is SGDLS and CDR2 is YYNGEE. V lost 3 bases and J 0 bases, leaving 11 bases between the germline ends. The CDR3 is 15 amino acids. CDR3 region: CASSDLRSSTDTQYF. CDR3 bases: TGTGCCAGCAGCGACCTGCGGTCTAGCACAGATACGCAGTATTTT.

The chain is built from TRBV5-5 and TRBJ1-2; D ambiguous. Per germline, CDR1 SGHKS and CDR2 YYEKEE (reference sequence). Trimming removed 1 base from V and 10 bases from J, with 14 bases in between. The CDR3 is 13 residues long. This CDR3 reads CASSLLPVLDYTF. DNA of the CDR3: TGTGCCAGCAGCTTGTTGCCAGTTCTCGACTACACCTTC.

This clone showed up just a few times. As DNA, the CDR3 is TGTGCCAGCAGCTCAGCGACAGGGGGGAATGGCTACACCTTC. It translates to CASSSATGGNGYTF. The rearrangement joins TRBV7-2 to TRBJ1-2; TRBD1 agrees at 9 bases. Germline V CDR1 and CDR2: SGHTA, FQGNSA. V shed 4 bases and J 6 bases; nucleotides not matched to a gene: 6. The length of the CDR3 is 14 residues.

A few counts support this clone. The chain has TRBV5-1 and TRBJ2-1, with D unclear. The CDR3 has 14 amino acids. Germline V lookup: CDR1 SGHRS, CDR2 YFSETQ. V dropped 3 bases and J dropped 5 bases, with 12 bases sitting between them. The CDR3: CASSSQRANNEQFF. The CDR3 DNA reads as TGCGCCAGCAGCTCGCAACGGGCTAACAATGAGCAGTTCTTC.

This chain joins TRBV7-8 and TRBJ2-1; D is perhaps TRBD2 (5 bases). The CDR3 has 15 amino acids. The V and J ends lost 5 bases and 0 bases respectively, with 11 bases between them. CDR1 and CDR2 from the germline V gene are SGHVS and FQNEAQ. CDR3 nucleotides: TGTGCCAGCAGCCCGGGGTGGGGCTCCTACAATGAGCAGTTCTTC. The encoded protein is CASSPGWGSYNEQFF.

This clone was counted at least ten times. This chain links TRBV2 with TRBJ2-1, with TRBD2 matching over 10 bases. This CDR3 contains 12 residues. V was pared by 11 bases and J by 7 bases, with 5 bases of the junction left unmatched. The V gene's germline CDR1 is SNHLY and CDR2 FYNNEI. CDR3 bases: TGTGCCGAAAGCGGGAGGGTGAATGAGCAGTTCTTC. It specifies CAESGRVNEQFF.

A few counts support this clone. The chain has TRBV7-9 and TRBJ1-1; the D gene is possibly TRBD1 (5 bases). The germline V gene has CDR1 SEHNR and CDR2 FQNEAQ (reference sequence). The CDR3 totals 16 residues. Trimming removed 2 bases from V and 1 base from J, with 14 bases in between. The DNA of the CDR3 is TGTGCCAGCAGCTTATTCGGAAACGACAGGAACACTGAAGCTTTCTTT. Residues: CASSLFGNDRNTEAFF.

This clone was detected a few times. V is TRBV6-6 and J is TRBJ2-2, with a tentative D call TRBD2 (6 bases). V lost 10 bases and J lost 0, with 9 bases in between. This CDR3 comprises 13 residues. Per the germline V gene, CDR1 is MNHNY and CDR2 is SVGAGI (reference sequence). CDR3: CANREPNTGELFF. The CDR3 region has the DNA TGTGCCAACCGGGAGCCGAACACCGGGGAGCTGTTTTTT.

In its sample, this clone was seen a few times. The chain recombines TRBV7-3 with TRBJ2-5; TRBD2 is a possible D gene (7 bases). The germline V gene encodes CDR1 SGHTA and CDR2 FQGTGA. The CDR3 runs 15 residues. Trimming removed 2 bases at V and 3 bases at J, with 13 bases between. CDR3: CASSLGGGHKETQYF. CDR3 in DNA: TGTGCCAGCAGCTTAGGCGGGGGACATAAAGAGACCCAGTACTTC.

The chain carries TRBV9 and TRBJ2-1; D possibly corresponds to TRBD2 (5 bases). V dropped 4 bases and J dropped 5 bases, with 19 bases sitting between them. Per germline, CDR1 SGDLS and CDR2 YYNGEE. The CDR3 is 16 residues long. The CDR3 protein is CASSSLRGRAHNEQFF. The DNA for the CDR3 is TGTGCCAGCAGCTCTTTGCGTGGGCGGGCCCACAATGAGCAGTTCTTC. Filled out from reference TRBV9 and TRBJ2-1, the complete variable domain reads DSGVTQTPKHLITATGQRVTLRCSPRSGDLSVYWYQQSLDQGLQFLIQYYNGEERAKGNILERFSAQQFPDLHSELNLSSLELGDSALYFCASSSLRGRAHNEQFFGPGTRLTVL.

This clone was seen more than once but under ten times. The chain uses TRBV2 and TRBJ1-1; D might be TRBD1 (6 bases). Germline loops: CDR1 SNHLY, CDR2 FYNNEI. Trimming took off 6 bases at V and 0 bases at J, with 20 bases between the two ends. The CDR3 length is 17 residues. In DNA form, the CDR3 reads TGTGCCAGCAGGCTAGCCGGACAGCCGTCTATGAACACTGAAGCTTTCTTT. It encodes CASRLAGQPSMNTEAFF.

This clone has more than one count but fewer than ten. The rearrangement links TRBV7-9 to TRBJ1-4; D unclear. V dropped 3 bases and J dropped 14 bases, with 13 bases sitting between them. The CDR3 loop spans 12 amino acids. Germline assignment: CDR1 SEHNR and CDR2 FQNEAQ (reference sequence). The CDR3 region has the DNA TGTGCCAGCAGCTTTCCGAATCAGGATCTGTTTTTT. As protein: CASSFPNQDLFF.

The rearrangement joins TRBV4-2 to TRBJ1-1; 11 positions agree with TRBD1. Per germline, CDR1 LGHNA and CDR2 YNFKEQ. CDR3 length: 15 residues. V dropped 5 bases and J dropped 5; count of bases not matched to a gene: 7. CDR3 sequence (DNA): TGTGCCAGCAGCTCACCCGGGACAGGGGGTACTGAAGCTTTCTTT. This codes for CASSSPGTGGTEAFF.

This clone showed up just a few times. This sequence joins TRBV9 and TRBJ2-5, with 10 positions matching TRBD2. The germline V gene has CDR1 SGDLS and CDR2 YYNGEE. V was clipped by 1 base and J by 2 bases; unmatched bases: 5. This CDR3 has 16 amino acids. CDR3 nucleotides: TGTGCCAGCAGCGTAAGGACTAGCGGATATCAAGAGACCCAGTACTTC. Translation gives CASSVRTSGYQETQYF.

The V gene is TRBV6-4, the J gene TRBJ2-1; 9 bases fit TRBD1. The CDR3 is 15 residues long. Germline CDR1 reads MRHNA; CDR2 reads SNTAGT. V was clipped by 6 bases and J by 5 bases; unmatched bases: 8. The CDR3 DNA sequence: TGTGCCAGCAGCGTCACAGGGGGCTTGAACAATGAGCAGTTCTTC. This codes for CASSVTGGLNNEQFF.

Notes on this clone: Other DNA sequences in this specimen translate into the identical CDR3. The chain carries TRBV5-1 and TRBJ2-3, with TRBD2 matching 9 bases. The trim removed 0 bases at V and 1 base at J, leaving 3 bases unmatched. Per germline, CDR1 SGHRS and CDR2 YFSETQ. The CDR3 totals 16 residues. DNA of the CDR3: TGCGCCAGCAGCTTGGGTTCTAGCGGGGGCACAGATACGCAGTATTTT. This gives the protein CASSLGSSGGTDTQYF.

The CDR3 DNA reads as TGCGCCAGCAGCTTTGGGTCCACGGATGGCTACACCTTC. Protein product: CASSFGSTDGYTF. The V gene is TRBV5-1, the J gene TRBJ1-2; unclear D gene. Trimming took off 2 bases at V and 6 bases at J, with 11 bases between the two ends. This CDR3 has 13 residues. Germline V lookup: CDR1 SGHRS, CDR2 YFSETQ.